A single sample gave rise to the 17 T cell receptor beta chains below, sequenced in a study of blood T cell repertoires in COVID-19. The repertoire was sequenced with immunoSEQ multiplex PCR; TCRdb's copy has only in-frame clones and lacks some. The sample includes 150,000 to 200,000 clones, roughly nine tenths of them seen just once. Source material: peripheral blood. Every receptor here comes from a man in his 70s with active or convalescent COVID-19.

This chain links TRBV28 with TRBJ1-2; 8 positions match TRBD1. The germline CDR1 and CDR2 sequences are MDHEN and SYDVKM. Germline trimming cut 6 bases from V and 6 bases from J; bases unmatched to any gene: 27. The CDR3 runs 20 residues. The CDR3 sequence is CASSSLPDRFRDGQGNGYTF. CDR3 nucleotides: TGTGCCAGCAGCTCACTCCCCGACCGATTCAGGGACGGACAGGGCAATGGCTACACCTTC.

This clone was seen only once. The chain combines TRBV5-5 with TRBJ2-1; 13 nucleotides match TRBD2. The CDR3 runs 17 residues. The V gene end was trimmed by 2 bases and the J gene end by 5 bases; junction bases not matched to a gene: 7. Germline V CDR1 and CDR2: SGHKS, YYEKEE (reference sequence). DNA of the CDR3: TGTGCCAGCAGCTTTAAGGGACTAGCGGGAAAAGACAATGAGCAGTTCTTC. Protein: CASSFKGLAGKDNEQFF. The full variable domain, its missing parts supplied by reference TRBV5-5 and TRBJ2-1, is DAGVTQSPTHLIKTRGQQVTLRCSPISGHKSVSWYQQVLGQGPQFIFQYYEKEERGRGNFPDRFSARQFPNYSSELNVNALLLGDSALYLCASSFKGLAGKDNEQFFGPGTRLTVL.

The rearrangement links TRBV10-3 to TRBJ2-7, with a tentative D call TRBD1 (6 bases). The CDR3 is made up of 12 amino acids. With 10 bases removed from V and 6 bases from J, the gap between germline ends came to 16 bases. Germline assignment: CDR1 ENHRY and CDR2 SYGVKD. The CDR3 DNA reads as TGTGCCACTAGACAGGACCGCCCCGAGCAGTACTTC. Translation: CATRQDRPEQYF.

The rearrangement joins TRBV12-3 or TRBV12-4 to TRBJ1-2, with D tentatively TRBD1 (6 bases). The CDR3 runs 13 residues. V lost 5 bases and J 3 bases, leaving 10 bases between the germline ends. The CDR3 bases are TGTGCCAGCAGTCTACAGGGAGACTATGGCTACACCTTC. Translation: CASSLQGDYGYTF.

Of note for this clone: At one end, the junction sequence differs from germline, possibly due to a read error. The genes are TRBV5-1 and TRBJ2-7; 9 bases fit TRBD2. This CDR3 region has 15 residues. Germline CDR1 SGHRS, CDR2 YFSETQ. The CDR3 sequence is CARSLGGGGSYEQYF. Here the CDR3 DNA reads TGCGCCCGCAGCTTGGGCGGGGGGGGATCCTACGAGCAGTACTTC.

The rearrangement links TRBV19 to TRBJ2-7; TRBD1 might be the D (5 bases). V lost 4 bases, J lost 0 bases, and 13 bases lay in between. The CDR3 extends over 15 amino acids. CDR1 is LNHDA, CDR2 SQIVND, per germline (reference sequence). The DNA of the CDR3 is TGTGCCAGTAGTACATCCGGACACAGCTCCTACGAGCAGTACTTC. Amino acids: CASSTSGHSSYEQYF.

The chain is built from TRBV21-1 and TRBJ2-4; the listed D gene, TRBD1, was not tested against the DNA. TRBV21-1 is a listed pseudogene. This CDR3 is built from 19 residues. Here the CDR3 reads CASSKAGTGIVLAKNIQYF. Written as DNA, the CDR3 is TGTGCCAGCAGCAAAGCGGGGACAGGGATAGTCCTAGCCAAAAACATTCAGTACTTC.

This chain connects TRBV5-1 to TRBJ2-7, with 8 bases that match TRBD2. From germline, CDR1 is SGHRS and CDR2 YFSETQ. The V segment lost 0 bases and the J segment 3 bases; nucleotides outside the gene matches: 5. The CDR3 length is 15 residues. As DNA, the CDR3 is TGCGCCAGCAGCTTGGCCGGGGGGGCGGGCTACGAGCAGTACTTC. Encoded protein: CASSLAGGAGYEQYF.

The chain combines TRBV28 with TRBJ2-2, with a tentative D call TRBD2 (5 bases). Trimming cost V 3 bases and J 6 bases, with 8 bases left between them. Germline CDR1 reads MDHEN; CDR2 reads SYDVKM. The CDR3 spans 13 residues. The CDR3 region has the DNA TGTGCCAGCAGTTTGAGGGATGCCGGGGAGCTGTTTTTT. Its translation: CASSLRDAGELFF.

CDR3 sequence reads: CASSKIDRARTYEQYF. CDR3 sequence (DNA): TGTGCCAGCAGTAAGATAGACAGGGCGCGGACCTACGAGCAGTACTTC. The chain employs TRBV6-2 or TRBV6-3 and TRBJ2-7; TRBD1 matches 7 bases. Per germline, CDR1 MNHEY and CDR2 SVGEGT. The CDR3 runs 16 residues. With 5 bases clipped from V and 2 bases from J, the junction kept 12 bases outside the gene matches.

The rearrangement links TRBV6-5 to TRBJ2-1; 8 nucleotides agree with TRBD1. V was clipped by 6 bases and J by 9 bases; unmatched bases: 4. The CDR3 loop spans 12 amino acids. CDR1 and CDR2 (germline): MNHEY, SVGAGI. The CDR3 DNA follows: TGTGCCAGCAGGGACAGGGTCGGTGAGCAGTTCTTC. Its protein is CASRDRVGEQFF.

Here the CDR3 reads CASSRDRGLNTEAFF. The CDR3 DNA sequence: TGTGCCAGCAGCCGGGACAGGGGGCTTAACACTGAAGCTTTCTTT. The chain carries TRBV7-8 and TRBJ1-1, with 12 nucleotides matching TRBD1. The CDR3 is 15 residues long. V shed 5 bases, J shed 2 bases, and the junction held 3 bases outside the gene matches. CDR1 is SGHVS, CDR2 FQNEAQ, per germline. Variable domain in full (rest from reference TRBV7-8 and TRBJ1-1): GAGVSQSPRYKVAKRGQDVALRCDPISGHVSLFWYQQALGQGPEFLTYFQNEAQLDKSGLPSDRFFAERPEGSVSTLKIQRTQQEDSAVYLCASSRDRGLNTEAFFGQGTRLTVV.

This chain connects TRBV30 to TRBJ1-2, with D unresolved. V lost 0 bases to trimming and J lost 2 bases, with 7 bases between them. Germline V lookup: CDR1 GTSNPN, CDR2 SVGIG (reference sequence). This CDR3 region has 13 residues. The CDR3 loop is CAWSVGLNYGYTF. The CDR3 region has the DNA TGTGCCTGGAGTGTTGGGCTGAACTATGGCTACACCTTC.

The CDR3 DNA reads TGCGCCAGCAGCCCCGGGAAGGGATCGGCTGGAAACACCATATATTTT. Translated: CASSPGKGSAGNTIYF. This sequence joins TRBV5-1 and TRBJ1-3; D is uncertain. The CDR3 runs 16 residues. V lost 4 bases, J lost 2 bases, and 16 bases lay in between. Germline CDR1 reads SGHRS; CDR2 reads YFSETQ.

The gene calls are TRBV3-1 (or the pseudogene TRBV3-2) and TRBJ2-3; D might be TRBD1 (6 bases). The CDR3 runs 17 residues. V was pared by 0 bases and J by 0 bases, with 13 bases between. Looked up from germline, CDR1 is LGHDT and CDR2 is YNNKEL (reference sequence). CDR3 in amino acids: CASSQEIPGHSTDTQYF. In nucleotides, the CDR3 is TGTGCCAGCAGCCAAGAAATACCGGGACACAGCACAGATACGCAGTATTTT.

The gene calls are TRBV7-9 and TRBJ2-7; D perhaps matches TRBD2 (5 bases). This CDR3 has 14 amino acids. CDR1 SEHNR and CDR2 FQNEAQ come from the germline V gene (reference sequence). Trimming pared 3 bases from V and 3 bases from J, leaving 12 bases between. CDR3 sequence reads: CASSFGADLYEQYF. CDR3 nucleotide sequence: TGTGCCAGCAGCTTTGGAGCGGACCTCTACGAGCAGTACTTC.

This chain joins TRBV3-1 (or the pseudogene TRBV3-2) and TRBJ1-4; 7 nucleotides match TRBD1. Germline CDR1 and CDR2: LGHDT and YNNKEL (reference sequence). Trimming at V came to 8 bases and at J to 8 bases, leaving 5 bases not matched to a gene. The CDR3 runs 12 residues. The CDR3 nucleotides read TGTGCCAGCGGGACAGTCTACGAAAAACTGTTTTTT. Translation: CASGTVYEKLFF.